These 22 T cell receptor beta chains share one sample of origin, sequenced in a study of response to subunit inactivated influenza vaccine. A single record per CDR3 protein comes from TCRdb applying MiXCR to the RT-PCR reads. Counted here are around 530,000 distinct CDR3 sequences, about an eighth occurring once; the ten biggest clones make up roughly 10%. The starting material was PBMCs from blood, obtained on the day of vaccination. The receptor set was obtained from a man aged 45-65 years who received an inactivated influenza vaccine.

This clonotype showed up just a few times. The chain uses TRBV7-2 and TRBJ2-1; D is unclear. This CDR3 has 14 residues. Germline CDR1 SGHTA, CDR2 FQGNSA. Between the trimmed V and J ends, which lost 3 bases and 0 bases, there was a span of 6 bases. The CDR3 bases are TGTGCCAGCAGCTTCTATGTCTCCTACAATGAGCAGTTCTTC. Translation gives CASSFYVSYNEQFF.

This clonotype was observed a few times. The chain combines TRBV20-1 with TRBJ2-1; 7 bases are shared with TRBD1. The germline V gene has CDR1 DFQATT and CDR2 SNEGSKA (reference sequence). The CDR3 contains 13 residues. V was clipped by 6 bases and J by 1 base; unmatched bases: 3. Here the CDR3 reads CSAGTVSYNEQFF. The CDR3 nucleotides are TGCAGTGCCGGGACAGTTTCCTACAATGAGCAGTTCTTC.

V is TRBV12-3 or TRBV12-4 and J is TRBJ1-5; D not resolved. The CDR3 is 14 amino acids. V lost 3 bases and J lost 3, with 9 bases in between. The CDR3: CASSFQTNNQPQHF. The CDR3 nucleotides are TGTGCCAGCAGTTTTCAGACGAACAATCAGCCCCAGCATTTT.

This clonotype turned up a few times. This chain uses TRBV28 with TRBJ1-2; 8 nucleotides line up with TRBD1. V was clipped by 6 bases and J by 4 bases; unmatched bases: 10. The CDR3 is 15 residues long. The germline gives CDR1 MDHEN, CDR2 SYDVKM. CDR3 DNA: TGTGCCAGCAGCCCCCCCCCAGGGGGCGGCTATGGCTACACCTTC. Translation: CASSPPPGGGYGYTF.

Ten or more counts support this clonotype. The chain combines TRBV2 with TRBJ1-1; D call uncertain. There are 13 residues in the CDR3. Trimming shortened V by 3 bases and J by 4 bases, and 9 bases separated the two germline ends. Germline assignment: CDR1 SNHLY and CDR2 FYNNEI. CDR3 loop: CASSDFESTEAFF. Here the CDR3 DNA reads TGTGCCAGCAGTGATTTTGAGAGCACTGAAGCTTTCTTT.

This clonotype was detected a few times. The chain couples TRBV5-4 to TRBJ2-5; tentative D call: TRBD2 (6 bases). Trimming took off 0 bases at V and 4 bases at J, with 13 bases between the two ends. Germline CDR1 and CDR2: SGHNT and YYREEE (reference sequence). The CDR3 totals 15 residues. CDR3 DNA sequence: TGTGCCAGCAGCTTGGAGTTGCAGCGGGCAGAGACCCAGTACTTC. Translation gives CASSLELQRAETQYF.

This clonotype was detected a few times. The rearrangement links TRBV2 to TRBJ2-3, with 11 bases aligning to TRBD2. With V trimmed by 3 bases and J by 5 bases, 7 bases remained unmatched. The germline V gene encodes CDR1 SNHLY and CDR2 FYNNEI. The CDR3 runs to 16 residues. CDR3 nucleotide sequence: TGTGCCAGCAGTGATCTACTAGCGGGAGATCAAGATACGCAGTATTTT. This sequence encodes CASSDLLAGDQDTQYF.

In its sample, this clonotype was seen many times. J is TRBJ1-1 and V is TRBV12-3 or TRBV12-4; D is perhaps TRBD1 (5 bases). The CDR3 covers 14 residues. V lost 6 bases to trimming and J lost 1 base, with 12 bases between them. This CDR3 is CASRGDLTNTEAFF. The CDR3 region has the DNA TGTGCCAGCAGAGGGGACCTGACGAACACTGAAGCTTTCTTT.

The table lists this clonotype with a few counts. The gene calls are TRBV14 and TRBJ2-2; D remains unclear. The germline gives CDR1 SGHDN, CDR2 FVKESK. Deletions cut 0 bases from V and 7 bases from J, with 15 bases between. The CDR3 spans 16 residues. CDR3 loop: CASSQDQPGPVGELFF. DNA of the CDR3: TGTGCCAGCAGCCAAGATCAACCAGGACCCGTCGGGGAGCTGTTTTTT.

This clonotype appeared a few times. The DNA of the CDR3 is TGTGCCAGCAGTTCCCGTCACGGGACTTTGCCCCAGCATTTT. Its translation is CASSSRHGTLPQHF. The chain has TRBV27 and TRBJ1-5, with D possibly being TRBD1 (5 bases). Trimming cost V 4 bases and J 9 bases, with 16 bases left between them. The germline gives CDR1 MNHEY, CDR2 SMNVEV (reference sequence). The CDR3 covers 14 residues.

The rearrangement joins TRBV7-2 to TRBJ1-1; maybe TRBD1 (5 bases). V lost 5 bases, J lost 5 bases, and 12 bases lay in between. Germline CDR1 and CDR2: SGHTA and FQGNSA. The length of the CDR3 is 13 residues. The CDR3, as DNA: TGTGCCAGCAGCCAGGGCGGGTGGACTGAAGCTTTCTTT. This sequence encodes CASSQGGWTEAFF. The full variable domain, with the rest looked up from reference TRBV7-2 and TRBJ1-1, is GAGVSQSPSNKVTEKGKDVELRCDPISGHTALYWYRQSLGQGLEFLIYFQGNSAPDKSGLPSDRFSAERTGGSVSTLTIQRTQQEDSAVYLCASSQGGWTEAFFGQGTRLTVV.

This clonotype was seen only a few times. This chain uses TRBV6-5 with TRBJ2-7; D may be TRBD1 (5 bases). V lost 0 bases to trimming and J lost 5 bases, with 17 bases between them. The CDR3 covers 16 residues. Germline V lookup: CDR1 MNHEY, CDR2 SVGAGI. The CDR3 region has the DNA TGTGCCAGCAGTTACTCGCTGAAGGCAGGGTGGAACGAGCAGTACTTC. This codes for CASSYSLKAGWNEQYF.

This clonotype was detected a few times. This chain connects TRBV4-1 to TRBJ2-2; D gene unclear. Deletions cut 1 base from V and 5 bases from J, with 17 bases between. The CDR3 runs to 17 residues. Germline V gives CDR1 MGHRA, CDR2 YSYEKL. The CDR3 is CASSQVHPSLGTGELFF. CDR3 nucleotide sequence: TGCGCCAGCAGCCAAGTTCACCCTTCTCTGGGGACCGGGGAGCTGTTTTTT.

The chain carries TRBV5-1 and TRBJ2-5; 10 bases are a match to TRBD1. CDR1 SGHRS and CDR2 YFSETQ come from the germline V gene. V lost 0 bases, J lost 5 bases, and 7 bases stayed unmatched. The CDR3 length is 16 residues. The DNA for the CDR3 is TGCGCCAGCAGCTTGGGGGGACAGGGGCTGGTGGAGACCCAGTACTTC. Translating gives CASSLGGQGLVETQYF.

In nucleotides, the CDR3 is TGCGCCAGCAGCCTCACTACCGGGACAGGGCCCTACGAGCAGTACTTC. Translated: CASSLTTGTGPYEQYF. The chain employs TRBV4-3 and TRBJ2-7; 9 nucleotides line up with TRBD1. Germline trimming cut 4 bases from V and 2 bases from J; bases unmatched to any gene: 9. Per the germline V gene, CDR1 is LGHNA and CDR2 is YSLEER. The CDR3 is made up of 16 amino acids.

This clonotype was recorded many times. The chain recombines TRBV5-1 with TRBJ1-1, with a possible D match to TRBD1 (6 bases). This CDR3 spans 14 amino acids. Trimming left V 4 bases short and J 1 base short, with 11 bases between. CDR1 SGHRS and CDR2 YFSETQ come from the germline V gene. In nucleotides, the CDR3 is TGCGCCAGCAGCCCCGGGACATCGAACACTGAAGCTTTCTTT. It encodes CASSPGTSNTEAFF.

This clonotype was detected ten times or more. The gene calls are TRBV18 and TRBJ1-2; a possible D gene is TRBD1 (5 bases). The CDR3 has 15 residues. Germline V lookup: CDR1 KGHSH, CDR2 LQKENI. The V gene lost 3 bases and the J gene lost 5 bases, with 16 bases spanning the gap. The CDR3: CASSPNGGTRYGYTF. The CDR3, as DNA: TGTGCCAGCTCACCTAACGGGGGGACTCGGTATGGCTACACCTTC.

This clonotype has just a few counts. The rearrangement links TRBV2 to TRBJ2-1; 11 bases fit TRBD2. CDR3 length: 16 amino acids. Germline V gene data show CDR1 as SNHLY and CDR2 as FYNNEI. V lost 6 bases to trimming and J lost 9 bases; unmatched junction nucleotides: 13. The CDR3 DNA follows: TGTGCCAGCAGGCCCCCGGTAGCGGGAGGGCCGGGTGAGCAGTTCTTC. Its translation is CASRPPVAGGPGEQFF.

The rearrangement uses TRBV2 and TRBJ2-5; D not resolved. CDR1 is SNHLY, CDR2 FYNNEI, per germline. The CDR3 covers 12 residues. V was pared by 6 bases and J by 3 bases, with 8 bases between. CDR3 protein: CASSGTKETQYF. CDR3 in DNA: TGTGCCAGCAGCGGCACTAAAGAGACCCAGTACTTC.

This clonotype occurred a few times. The rearrangement uses TRBV29-1 and TRBJ1-1, with unresolved D. V was trimmed by 2 bases and J by 8 bases, leaving 12 bases between them. Germline CDR1 SQVTM, CDR2 ANQGSEA. The CDR3 contains 12 residues. The CDR3 loop reads CSVESQTNEAFF. For the CDR3, the DNA is TGCAGCGTTGAAAGTCAAACTAACGAAGCTTTCTTT.

This clonotype has a handful of counts. CDR3 DNA: TGTGCCAGCAGTGGGGTTAGCGGCTCCTACAATGAGCAGTTCTTC. Translating it yields CASSGVSGSYNEQFF. The rearrangement joins TRBV2 to TRBJ2-1, with a weak D call TRBD2 (6 bases). V dropped 4 bases and J dropped 0 bases, with 10 bases sitting between them. The length of the CDR3 is 15 residues. Germline V gives CDR1 SNHLY, CDR2 FYNNEI.

The chain is built from TRBV5-5 and TRBJ1-1; D is perhaps TRBD1 (6 bases). Germline values: CDR1 SGHKS, CDR2 YYEKEE (reference sequence). V was shortened by 4 bases and J by 1 base, with 8 bases between the two germline ends. The CDR3 spans 13 residues. The CDR3 spells CASSMTGNTEAFF. The DNA of the CDR3 is TGTGCCAGCAGCATGACAGGGAACACTGAAGCTTTCTTT.